The rows below give T cell receptor beta chains drawn from one sample of a study of cytomegalovirus exposure and HLA in healthy donors. Only in-frame clones appear in the TCRdb table, and some are missing; sequencing was by immunoSEQ multiplex PCR. The profile covers about 170,000 clones, with 65% to 85% appearing a single time and approximately 7.1% taken by the ten largest. The sequencing sample was made of PBMCs. These TCRs come from a man in his forties in good health and CMV-seropositive. Both conserved end residues are trimmed from each CDR3.

J gene | CDR3 length | V gene | CDR3 protein
TRBJ2-3 | 12 | TRBV7-6 | ASSMGQGGDTQY
TRBJ1-5 | 14 | TRBV5-8 | ASSLAQGPANQPQH
TRBJ1-1 | 13 | TRBV18 | ASSPFRTGLFEAF
TRBJ1-3 | 12 | TRBV7-9 | ASSLAAMGNTIY
TRBJ2-7 | 12 | TRBV27 | ASREWGVSYEQY
TRBJ1-5 | 13 | TRBV6-6 | ASSYSGGSGQPQH
TRBJ1-1 | 13 | TRBV4-3 | ASSQVAGGNTEAF
TRBJ1-6 | 15 | TRBV7-9 | ASSPQLGGTGNSPLH
TRBJ2-7 | 12 | TRBV7-2 | ASTLGLSQEEQY
TRBJ2-1 | 13 | TRBV19 | ASSTGTRGYNEQF
TRBJ2-5 | 13 | TRBV6-1 | ASSAGRGGRETQY
TRBJ1-5 | 14 | TRBV11-2 | ASSLSPTGDRQPQH
TRBJ2-7 | 11 | TRBV4-1 | ASSPTGTYEQY
TRBJ2-5 | 13 | TRBV6-5 | ASSYSQGWRETQY
TRBJ2-7 | 11 | TRBV7-9 | ASRSGQGYEQY
TRBJ1-6 | 13 | TRBV4-3 | ASSQEAGLNSPLH
TRBJ1-1 | 12 | TRBV7-8 | ASTTDEVSTEAF
TRBJ2-7 | 13 | TRBV4-3 | ASSQDRAGSYEQY
TRBJ1-4 | 18 | TRBV4-3 | ASSQSPGTGFIRTNEKLF
TRBJ1-2 | 12 | TRBV28 | ASSSGQGWNGYT
TRBJ1-5 | 13 | TRBV27 | ASSYDRGPGRPQH
TRBJ2-5 | 11 | TRBV19 | ASSTTGPETQY
TRBJ2-2 | 16 | TRBV11-2 | ASSLSSLALAGTGELF
TRBJ1-2 | 11 | TRBV10-3 | AISLDGDYGYT
TRBJ1-5 | 12 | TRBV6-1 | ASSEWGGDKPQH
TRBJ2-7 | 12 | TRBV2 | ASSEGTGSDEQY
TRBJ1-5 | 12 | TRBV5-6 | ASSGGQGRQPQH